A selection of T cell receptor beta chains follows, all from one sample in a study of OX40 agonist ivuxolimab in advanced cancers. Measured with immunoSEQ multiplex PCR; TCRdb has only the in-frame clones, and not every one. Here the sample spans 100,000 or so clones, roughly 89% being singletons. The sequences come from CD4+ or CD8+ T cells sorted from blood, collected in a trial of the OX40 agonist ivuxolimab. The receptors come from an adult with an advanced solid tumor such as melanoma, head and neck, liver or kidney cancer. Both conserved end residues are part of each CDR3. D genes are given only for firm matches. Some rows mark clone size as missing; the rest say once, few, many or name a class of expanded clone.

-,-,TRBJ1-6,TRBV19,CASSISPDTNSPLHF,TGTGCCAGTAGTATAAGTCCAGATACCAATTCACCCCTCCACTTT
-,-,TRBJ1-2,TRBV9,CASSVVPTTFHGYTF,TGTGCCAGCAGCGTAGTACCTACTACGTTCCATGGCTACACCTTC
-,-,TRBJ2-7,TRBV7-9,CASSLGQGLEQYF,TGTGCCAGCAGCTTAGGGCAGGGGCTCGAGCAGTACTTC
few,-,TRBJ2-3,TRBV7-3,CASSLTADTQYF,TGTGCCAGCAGCTTAACCGCAGATACGCAGTATTTT
-,-,TRBJ2-7,TRBV25-1,CASSTEGNYEQYF,TGTGCCAGCAGTACGGAAGGAAACTACGAGCAGTACTTC
-,-,TRBJ1-2,TRBV19,CASSSTYRVDYGYTF,TGTGCCAGTAGTTCTACCTACAGGGTAGATTATGGCTACACCTTC
-,-,TRBJ2-7,TRBV18,CASSPGAAYEQYF,TGTGCCAGCTCACCCGGGGCTGCCTACGAGCAGTACTTC
-,TRBD2,TRBJ2-7,TRBV5-4,CASSLEGLAGAAQYF,TGTGCCAGCAGCTTGGAGGGACTAGCGGGAGCTGCACAGTACTTC
-,-,TRBJ2-3,TRBV21-1,CASSRVGSPTSTDTQYF,TGTGCCAGCAGCAGGGTAGGGTCCCCGACTTCCACAGATACGCAGTATTTT
-,TRBD1,TRBJ1-5,TRBV6-5,CASSYPGQGQPQHF,TGTGCCAGCAGTTATCCGGGACAGGGGCAGCCCCAGCATTTT
-,-,TRBJ2-3,TRBV14,CASSPDFTDTQYF,TGTGCCAGCAGCCCGGATTTCACAGATACGCAGTATTTT
once,-,TRBJ2-2,TRBV25-1,CASSALTGRMSTGELFF,TGTGCCAGCAGTGCCCTAACGGGTAGAATGAGCACCGGGGAGCTGTTTTTT
-,-,TRBJ2-1,TRBV4-3,CASSEGLARPYNEQFF,TGCGCCAGCAGCGAAGGGCTAGCCCGTCCCTACAATGAGCAGTTCTTC
-,TRBD2,TRBJ2-7,TRBV27,CASTAVGLAGSSYEQYF,TGTGCCAGCACCGCCGTCGGACTAGCGGGGAGCTCCTACGAGCAGTACTTC
-,-,TRBJ2-2,TRBV9,CASSVDGLLNTGELFF,TGTGCCAGCAGCGTAGATGGTCTCCTGAACACCGGGGAGCTGTTTTTT
-,TRBD1,TRBJ2-1,TRBV4-2,CASSPSTGGGQLWDEQFF,TGTGCCAGCAGCCCGTCGACAGGGGGCGGACAATTGTGGGATGAGCAGTTCTTC
-,-,TRBJ2-2,TRBV5-1,CASSAGINTGELFF,TGCGCCAGCAGCGCCGGGATAAACACCGGGGAGCTGTTTTTT
-,-,TRBJ2-7,TRBV11-3,CASSGLGYEQYF,TGTGCCAGCAGCGGACTTGGTTACGAGCAGTACTTC
once,-,TRBJ1-1,TRBV5-4,CASSPGTLSQTEAFF,TGTGCCAGCAGCCCCGGGACTTTAAGCCAAACTGAAGCTTTCTTT
-,-,TRBJ1-1,TRBV5-1,CASSFGGVNTEAFF,TGCGCCAGCAGCTTCGGGGGGGTGAACACTGAAGCTTTCTTT
-,TRBD1,TRBJ1-1,TRBV5-1,CASSWGQGANTEAFF,TGCGCCAGCAGCTGGGGACAGGGGGCGAACACTGAAGCTTTCTTT
-,TRBD2,TRBJ2-5,TRBV7-9,CASSSRTSGRETQYF,TGTGCCAGCAGCTCGCGGACTAGCGGGAGAGAGACCCAGTACTTC
-,TRBD1,TRBJ1-3,TRBV27,CASRRGTGTISGNTIYF,TGTGCCAGCAGACGTGGGACAGGGACCATCTCGGGAAACACCATATATTTT
-,-,TRBJ1-5,TRBV10-3,CAISESALSNQPQHF,TGTGCCATCAGTGAGTCGGCACTTAGCAATCAGCCCCAGCATTTT
-,TRBD1,TRBJ2-1,TRBV4-1,CASSPGQGSSYNEQFF,TGCGCCAGCAGCCCGGGACAGGGGAGCTCCTACAATGAGCAGTTCTTC
-,-,TRBJ2-2,TRBV7-9,CASSPKTNTGELFF,TGTGCCAGCAGTCCCAAGACGAACACCGGGGAGCTGTTTTTT
-,-,TRBJ2-5,TRBV19,CASSPGTAGFQETQYF,TGTGCCAGTAGTCCGGGGACCGCTGGGTTCCAAGAGACCCAGTACTTC
-,-,TRBJ2-1,TRBV7-8,CASSFGRDPNNEQFF,TGTGCCAGCAGCTTCGGACGCGACCCTAACAATGAGCAGTTCTTC
-,-,TRBJ2-7,TRBV7-2,CASSLRGTSPTRQYF,TGTGCCAGCAGCTTAAGGGGGACATCCCCTACGAGGCAGTACTTC
-,TRBD1,TRBJ1-2,TRBV6-1,CASSEYTGALYGYTF,TGTGCCAGCAGTGAATATACAGGGGCCCTCTATGGCTACACCTTC
-,-,TRBJ2-5,TRBV7-8,CASSLAVMGAQETQYF,TGTGCCAGCAGCTTAGCGGTAATGGGGGCCCAAGAGACCCAGTACTTC
-,TRBD2,TRBJ2-1,TRBV18,CASSPGLAGGWGEQFF,TGTGCCAGCTCACCGGGACTAGCGGGAGGGTGGGGTGAGCAGTTCTTC
once,-,TRBJ2-5,TRBV19,CASSIDRQLETQYF,TGTGCCAGTAGTATAGATCGGCAATTGGAGACCCAGTACTTC
-,-,TRBJ2-1,TRBV19,CASTPSGAYNEQFF,TGTGCCAGTACCCCTAGTGGGGCCTACAATGAGCAGTTCTTC
-,-,TRBJ2-2,TRBV19,CPSSGGGPTGELFF,TGTCCATCATCCGGGGGAGGCCCCACCGGGGAGCTGTTTTTT
-,-,TRBJ1-2,TRBV18,CASSPDGLYGYTF,TGTGCCAGCTCACCGGACGGACTCTATGGCTACACCTTC
-,TRBD1,TRBJ2-7,TRBV7-2,CASSTGGQGLYEQYF,TGTGCCAGCAGCACCGGGGGACAGGGGCTCTACGAGCAGTACTTC
-,-,TRBJ2-7,TRBV28,CASSFGQRFTYEQYF,TGTGCCAGCAGTTTCGGGCAGCGTTTTACCTACGAGCAGTACTTC
-,-,TRBJ2-1,TRBV5-4,CASSTRLVFNEQFF,TGTGCCAGCAGCACCAGACTAGTATTCAATGAGCAGTTCTTC
-,-,TRBJ2-5,TRBV29-1,CSVEGRDQETQYF,TGCAGCGTTGAGGGTCGGGACCAAGAGACCCAGTACTTC
-,-,TRBJ2-2,TRBV11-2,CASGSDVYTGELFF,TGTGCCAGCGGTTCGGACGTTTACACCGGGGAGCTGTTTTTT
-,-,TRBJ2-1,TRBV30,CAWSPEDNEQFF,TGTGCCTGGAGCCCAGAGGACAATGAGCAGTTCTTC
-,-,TRBJ2-3,TRBV28,CASSSLRGRGPDTQYF,TGTGCCAGCAGTTCTTTGAGGGGGCGGGGGCCAGATACGCAGTATTTT
-,-,TRBJ2-3,TRBV4-1,CASSLIGYRGTDTQYF,TGCGCCAGCAGCCTTATTGGGTACAGAGGCACAGATACGCAGTATTTT
-,-,TRBJ2-7,TRBV2,CANRRDTSSYEQYF,TGTGCCAACCGAAGGGACACGAGCTCCTACGAGCAGTACTTC
-,-,TRBJ2-5,TRBV5-6,CASSVGAYEETQYF,TGTGCCAGCAGCGTCGGGGCGTACGAAGAGACCCAGTACTTC
-,-,TRBJ2-2,TRBV7-6,CASNTRANTGELFF,TGTGCCAGCAACACCAGGGCCAACACCGGGGAGCTGTTTTTT
-,-,TRBJ2-7,TRBV7-9,CASSRNLMTYEQYF,TGTGCCAGCAGCCGTAACCTTATGACCTACGAGCAGTACTTC
-,TRBD2,TRBJ2-2,TRBV2,CASSGTSGSTGELFF,TGTGCCAGCAGTGGGACTAGCGGGAGTACCGGGGAGCTGTTTTTT
once,-,TRBJ1-2,TRBV4-2,CASSQIGANYGYTF,TGTGCCAGCAGCCAAATAGGAGCTAACTATGGCTACACCTTC
-,-,TRBJ1-4,TRBV28,CASKAGNEKLFF,TGTGCCAGCAAGGCGGGGAATGAAAAACTGTTTTTT
-,TRBD2,TRBJ2-3,TRBV19,CASARGIAGYTDTQYF,TGTGCCAGTGCCCGCGGGATAGCGGGATACACAGATACGCAGTATTTT
-,-,TRBJ1-1,TRBV5-4,CASSLRTKAPEAFF,TGTGCCAGCAGCTTGCGGACAAAAGCCCCCGAAGCTTTCTTT
-,TRBD1,TRBJ1-1,TRBV29-1,CSVESLWTGNMNTEAFF,TGCAGCGTTGAATCTTTATGGACAGGCAACATGAACACTGAAGCTTTCTTT
-,TRBD2,TRBJ2-1,TRBV11-1,CASSPGLASNEQFF,TGTGCCAGCAGCCCCGGACTAGCATCAAATGAGCAGTTCTTC
-,TRBD2,TRBJ2-3,TRBV29-1,CSERDSGLGDTQYF,TGCAGCGAGCGGGATAGCGGGCTGGGAGATACGCAGTATTTT
-,TRBD1,TRBJ1-2,TRBV19,CASSMDRGIGNYGYTF,TGTGCCAGTAGTATGGACAGGGGGATTGGAAACTATGGCTACACCTTC